Here is one TCR beta chain with its context. The data were taken from a study of Ad26.COV2.S vaccination and SARS-CoV-2 variants. With 0 bases removed from V and 5 bases from J, the gap between germline ends came to 6 bases. The CDR3 consists of 12 residues. Looked up from germline, CDR1 is GTSNPN and CDR2 is SVGIG (reference sequence). Sequencing used immunoSEQ multiplex PCR; TCRdb keeps in-frame clones, though not all of them. This sample has approximately 420,000 clones, with 88% found just once. The treatment: around 19 received Ad26.COV2.S at low or high dose, single or two shots; roughly five received placebo; per-sample allocation not given. Day 63 after the first vaccine or placebo injection was the time point for sampling.

Sequenced here: peripheral blood, sampled in a trial of Ad26.COV2.S vaccine versus placebo. J is TRBJ2-3 and V is TRBV30; D ambiguous. The TCR was taken from a person between 18 and 60 years old who received the Ad26.COV2.S COVID-19 vaccine or a placebo. The CDR3 bases are TGTGCCTGGAGTGTACGAAAAGATACGCAGTATTTT. Protein: CAWSVRKDTQYF.